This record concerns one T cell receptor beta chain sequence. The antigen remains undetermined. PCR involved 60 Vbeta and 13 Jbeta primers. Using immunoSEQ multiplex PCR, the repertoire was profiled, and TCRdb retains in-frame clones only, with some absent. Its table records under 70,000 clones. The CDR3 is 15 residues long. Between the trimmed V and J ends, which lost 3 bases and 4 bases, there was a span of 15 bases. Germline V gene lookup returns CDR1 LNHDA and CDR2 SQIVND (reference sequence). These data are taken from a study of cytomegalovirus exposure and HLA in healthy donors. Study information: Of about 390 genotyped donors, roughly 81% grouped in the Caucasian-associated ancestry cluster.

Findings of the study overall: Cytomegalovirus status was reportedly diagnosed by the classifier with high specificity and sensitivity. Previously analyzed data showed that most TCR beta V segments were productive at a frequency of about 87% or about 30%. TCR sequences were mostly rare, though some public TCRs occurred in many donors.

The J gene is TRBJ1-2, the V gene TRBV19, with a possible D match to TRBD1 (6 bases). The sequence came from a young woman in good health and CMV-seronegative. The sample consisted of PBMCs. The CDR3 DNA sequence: TGTGCCAGTAGTATTCGCCAGGGAGGGGGCTATGGCTACACCTTC. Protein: CASSIRQGGGYGYTF. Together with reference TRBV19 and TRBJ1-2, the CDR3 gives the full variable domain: DGGITQSPKYLFRKEGQNVTLSCEQNLNHDAMYWYRQDPGQGLRLIYYSQIVNDFQKGDIAEGYSVSREKKESFPLTVTSAQKNPTAFYLCASSIRQGGGYGYTFGSGTRLTVV.